This entry is about one T cell receptor beta chain. Seattle patients were enrolled during active infection and followed longitudinally. This entry comes from a study of blood T cell repertoires in COVID-19. V was trimmed by 6 bases and J by 2 bases, leaving 13 bases between them. CDR1 and CDR2 from the germline V gene are LGHNT and FRNRAP. This CDR3 comprises 14 residues. Original methodology: Estimated nucleated cell counts came from reference gene primer amplification. This table comes from immunoSEQ multiplex PCR, and its TCRdb copy is limited to in-frame clones, with some not included. V and J calls and clone size are those listed in that table; D and trimming were worked out from the DNA. This table has approximately 170,000 clones, approximately 95% appearing once.

The TCR originated in a woman in her sixties with COVID-19, enrolled during active disease. Sequenced sample: peripheral blood. The chain employs TRBV12-5 and TRBJ1-1, with D possibly matching TRBD1 (5 bases). The CDR3 reads CASGRTPGNTEAFF. The CDR3 DNA sequence: TGTGCTAGTGGACGGACACCAGGAAACACTGAAGCTTTCTTT.